A selection of T cell receptor beta chains follows, all from one sample in a study of OX40 agonist ivuxolimab in advanced cancers. Libraries were prepared by immunoSEQ multiplex PCR; TCRdb keeps only in-frame clonotypes and omits some of them. The data contain some 70,000 clones, 75% to 90% of them singletons. The material was CD4+ or CD8+ T cells sorted from blood, obtained in a trial of the OX40 agonist ivuxolimab. These receptors originate from an adult with an advanced solid tumor such as melanoma, head and neck, liver or kidney cancer. Both conserved end residues are part of each CDR3. The order of the fields is clone size, V gene, D gene, J gene, CDR3 length, CDR3 protein, CDR3 DNA. A D gene is named only where the DNA matches it firmly. The size entry is marked missing in some rows and otherwise reads once, few, many or a size class.

-	TRBV7-3	-	TRBJ2-7	13	CASSLSSHNEQYF	TGTGCCAGCAGCTTATCCAGCCACAATGAGCAGTACTTC
-	TRBV6-5	-	TRBJ1-2	12	CATSRTRDGYTF	TGTGCCACCTCCCGGACCCGGGACGGCTACACCTTC
-	TRBV20-1	-	TRBJ1-2	11	CSAPGTYGYTF	TGCAGTGCTCCGGGTACCTATGGCTACACCTTC
-	TRBV15	-	TRBJ2-7	13	CATSREPGFEQYF	TGTGCCACCAGCAGAGAGCCAGGGTTCGAGCAGTACTTC
-	TRBV5-6	-	TRBJ2-2	12	CASSSQGGELFF	TGTGCCAGCAGCTCACAGGGCGGGGAGCTGTTTTTT
few	TRBV7-9	TRBD2	TRBJ2-3	15	CASSPSRTSSDTQYF	TGTGCCAGCAGCCCCTCACGGACTAGCTCAGATACGCAGTATTTT
few	TRBV27	TRBD1	TRBJ1-6	14	CASNRQGPNSPLHF	TGTGCCAGCAACCGACAGGGACCGAATTCACCCCTCCACTTT
few	TRBV6-6	-	TRBJ1-5	12	CASGGSNQPQHF	TGTGCCAGTGGAGGTAGCAATCAGCCCCAGCATTTT
-	TRBV5-4	TRBD1	TRBJ1-1	15	CASSREQGARTEAFF	TGTGCCAGCAGCAGAGAACAGGGGGCGCGTACTGAAGCTTTCTTT
-	TRBV7-3	-	TRBJ1-2	13	CASSLTFGTGYTF	TGTGCCAGCAGCTTAACGTTTGGTACTGGCTACACCTTC
-	TRBV7-9	TRBD1	TRBJ1-6	18	CASSFDRDRSSYNSPLHF	TGTGCCAGCAGCTTTGACAGGGACCGGAGCTCCTATAATTCACCCCTCCACTTT
-	TRBV7-3	TRBD1	TRBJ1-1	17	CASSLMGVGWDSTEAFF	TGTGCCAGCAGCCTAATGGGAGTTGGGTGGGACAGCACTGAAGCTTTCTTT
-	TRBV5-5	TRBD1	TRBJ2-7	15	CASSLGVQGRYEQYF	TGTGCCAGCAGCTTGGGGGTACAGGGGAGATACGAGCAGTACTTC
once	TRBV18	-	TRBJ2-7	14	CASSGDVLTYEQYF	TGTGCCAGCTCAGGGGACGTATTGACCTACGAGCAGTACTTC
-	TRBV6-6	TRBD1	TRBJ2-2	15	CASSRGTGGTGELFF	TGTGCCAGCAGTCGAGGGACAGGGGGTACCGGGGAGCTGTTTTTT
-	TRBV4-2	TRBD1	TRBJ1-4	17	CASSQGSSGQGDEKLFF	TGTGCCAGCAGCCAAGGATCCAGTGGACAGGGGGACGAAAAACTGTTTTTT
-	TRBV30	TRBD1	TRBJ2-6	18	CAWSARQGIGSGANVLTF	TGTGCCTGGAGTGCTCGACAGGGGATTGGCTCTGGGGCCAACGTCCTGACTTTC
once	TRBV27	-	TRBJ1-3	13	CASRSISGNTIYF	TGTGCCAGCAGGTCCATCTCTGGAAACACCATATATTTT
-	TRBV2	-	TRBJ2-7	10	CASSYYEQYF	TGTGCCAGCAGTTACTACGAGCAGTACTTC
once	TRBV28	TRBD1	TRBJ1-2	14	CASSLTGGGGGYTF	TGTGCCAGCAGTTTAACAGGGGGCGGAGGTGGCTACACCTTC
once	TRBV10-3	-	TRBJ2-3	15	CAISESGYRTDTQYF	TGTGCCATCAGTGAGTCTGGATATCGCACAGATACGCAGTATTTT
once	TRBV5-1	TRBD1	TRBJ2-3	16	CASSRSGLRTGDTQYF	TGCGCCAGCAGCCGTTCTGGGCTCAGGACAGGGGATACGCAGTATTTT
-	TRBV7-2	-	TRBJ1-2	13	CASSLRFVEGYTF	TGTGCCAGCAGCCTAAGGTTCGTGGAAGGCTACACCTTC
-	TRBV7-6	-	TRBJ1-4	12	CASSLSHEKLFF	TGTGCCAGCAGCTTATCTCATGAAAAACTGTTTTTT
-	TRBV28	TRBD1	TRBJ1-2	14	CASRSGTGGKGYTF	TGTGCCAGCAGATCCGGGACAGGGGGGAAGGGCTACACCTTC
-	TRBV7-3	-	TRBJ1-1	13	CASSLLGLAEAFF	TGTGCCAGCAGCTTACTCGGCCTCGCTGAAGCTTTCTTT
-	TRBV19	-	TRBJ1-2	12	CASSIGEYGYTF	TGTGCCAGTAGTATAGGGGAGTATGGCTACACCTTC
-	TRBV12-5	TRBD1	TRBJ2-3	16	CASGFSGTGRTDTQYF	TGTGCTAGTGGTTTCTCCGGGACAGGACGCACAGATACGCAGTATTTT
-	TRBV12-1	-	TRBJ1-4	14	CASSSDRVSEKLFF	TGTGCCAGCAGCTCCGACAGGGTTAGTGAAAAACTGTTTTTT
-	TRBV5-1	-	TRBJ2-5	11	CASSLAETQYF	TGCGCCAGCAGCTTGGCAGAGACCCAGTACTTC
-	TRBV5-1	TRBD2	TRBJ2-7	16	CASSLSGDYLTYEQYF	TGCGCCAGCAGCTTGTCGGGGGACTACCTGACCTACGAGCAGTACTTC
-	TRBV7-2	-	TRBJ1-2	14	CASSLRYSNYGYTF	TGTGCCAGCAGCTTAAGGTACAGCAACTATGGCTACACCTTC
once	TRBV6-1	-	TRBJ1-1	13	CASSARRNTEAFF	TGTGCCAGCAGTGCCCGACGGAACACTGAAGCTTTCTTT
-	TRBV5-1	-	TRBJ1-1	16	CASSLSIQGRDTEAFF	TGCGCCAGCAGCTTGTCAATCCAGGGACGGGACACTGAAGCTTTCTTT
-	TRBV10-1	-	TRBJ1-2	15	CASRLIREKNYGYTF	TGCGCCAGCAGACTCATCCGGGAGAAAAACTATGGCTACACCTTC
-	TRBV7-8	TRBD1	TRBJ2-6	18	CASSAQGSLSSGANVLTF	TGTGCCAGCAGCGCACAGGGGTCATTGTCCTCTGGGGCCAACGTCCTGACTTTC
-	TRBV5-1	-	TRBJ2-5	15	CASSRVEVGKKTQYF	TGCGCCAGCAGCCGCGTGGAAGTTGGAAAAAAGACCCAGTACTTC
-	TRBV18	-	TRBJ2-2	13	CASSPPPPGELFF	TGTGCCAGCTCACCACCCCCTCCCGGGGAGCTGTTTTTT
-	TRBV28	-	TRBJ2-3	10	CASSLGRLYF	TGTGCCAGCAGTTTGGGCCGCTTGTATTTT
-	TRBV5-1	TRBD2	TRBJ2-7	16	CASSLGTSGGRYEQYF	TGCGCCAGCAGCTTGGGGACTAGCGGGGGCCGCTACGAGCAGTACTTC
-	TRBV4-3	-	TRBJ2-6	16	CASSQQILSGANVLTF	TGCGCCAGCAGCCAACAGATCCTCTCTGGGGCCAACGTCCTGACTTTC
once	TRBV14	TRBD1	TRBJ2-1	18	CASSPVPGQGLAYNEQFF	TGTGCCAGCAGCCCAGTCCCGGGACAGGGGTTGGCCTACAATGAGCAGTTCTTC
-	TRBV5-1	TRBD1	TRBJ1-3	15	CASSLQGAQGNTIYF	TGCGCCAGCAGCTTACAGGGGGCGCAGGGAAACACCATATATTTT
-	TRBV11-2	-	TRBJ2-7	13	CASSLGVAGEQYF	TGTGCCAGCAGCTTAGGGGTGGCAGGAGAGCAGTACTTC
-	TRBV5-6	-	TRBJ1-5	14	CASSLGSGNQPQHF	TGTGCCAGCAGTTTAGGATCGGGGAATCAGCCCCAGCATTTT
medium-sized	TRBV6-6	-	TRBJ1-2	13	CASSYRADYGYTF	TGTGCCAGCAGTTACCGGGCGGATTATGGCTACACCTTC
-	TRBV6-1	-	TRBJ1-5	14	CASSETGRWQPQHF	TGTGCCAGCAGTGAGACAGGTCGGTGGCAGCCCCAGCATTTT
once	TRBV7-6	TRBD1	TRBJ2-1	17	CASSGQGRPSSYNEQFF	TGTGCCAGCAGCGGACAGGGGAGGCCCAGCTCCTACAATGAGCAGTTCTTC